A single sample gave rise to the 8 T cell receptor beta chains below, sequenced in a study of early T cells in non-severe SARS-CoV-2 infection. MiXCR, applied by TCRdb to the 5' RACE reads, yields one record per CDR3 protein. The sample includes approximately 120,000 distinct CDR3 sequences, 15% seen only once; the top ten take roughly 22%. The sequenced sample was whole blood. These TCRs come from an adult who was a healthcare worker with PCR-confirmed SARS-CoV-2 infection or an uninfected control (not recorded which).

The genes are TRBV7-3 and TRBJ1-5, with TRBD1 as a possible D gene (5 bases). With 4 bases removed from V and 2 bases from J, the gap between germline ends came to 18 bases. This CDR3 is 17 amino acids long. Germline V gene data show CDR1 as SGHTA and CDR2 as FQGTGA. This CDR3 reads CASSYLAGRRRNQPQHF. In nucleotides, the CDR3 is TGTGCCAGCAGCTACCTGGCAGGGAGGAGGCGCAATCAGCCCCAGCATTTT.

The chain combines TRBV27 with TRBJ2-2, with a possible D match to TRBD1 (6 bases). Germline assignment: CDR1 MNHEY and CDR2 SMNVEV (reference sequence). There are 16 residues in the CDR3. Trimming stripped 4 bases from V and 1 base from J, with 13 bases between. The CDR3 DNA is TGTGCCAGCAGTTCAAACAGGGCGATGAACACCGGGGAGCTGTTTTTT. Translated: CASSSNRAMNTGELFF.

The gene calls are TRBV3-1 and TRBJ2-1; 10 nucleotides line up with TRBD2. Germline loops: CDR1 LGHDT, CDR2 YNNKEL (reference sequence). CDR3 length: 14 amino acids. V dropped 4 bases and J dropped 12; count of bases not matched to a gene: 9. CDR3 DNA sequence: TGTGCCAGCAGCCCCGGGACTAGCGACGGGGGGCAGTTCTTC. Its protein is CASSPGTSDGGQFF.

J is TRBJ2-5 and V is TRBV6-6; 7 bases are a match to TRBD2. This CDR3 has 16 residues. After removal of 0 bases from V and 3 bases from J, the junction contained 7 bases not matched to a gene. CDR1 and CDR2 from the germline V gene are MNHNY and SVGAGI (reference sequence). In DNA form, the CDR3 reads TGTGCCAGCAGTTACTCGAGCGGGACCTTAGAAGAGACCCAGTACTTC. This translates into CASSYSSGTLEETQYF.

This clonotype occurred a few times. The chain has TRBV2 and TRBJ1-2, with D possibly matching TRBD1 (5 bases). V gave up 2 bases and J gave up 1 base, with 8 bases separating them. The germline V gene has CDR1 SNHLY and CDR2 FYNNEI. The CDR3 is 14 residues long. The CDR3 protein is CASSERGLNYGYTF. The CDR3 coding sequence is TGTGCCAGCAGTGAAAGGGGTCTTAACTATGGCTACACCTTC.

The chain uses TRBV2 and TRBJ1-5; D possibly corresponds to TRBD1 (5 bases). The CDR3 length is 16 residues. Germline loops: CDR1 SNHLY, CDR2 FYNNEI. The V gene lost 4 bases and the J gene lost 4 bases, with 17 bases spanning the gap. CDR3 amino acids: CASSGPRGAVNQPQHF. CDR3 nucleotide sequence: TGTGCCAGCAGTGGACCCCGAGGGGCGGTGAATCAGCCCCAGCATTTT.

This clonotype occurred a few times. The chain links TRBV12-5 to TRBJ2-1, with D unresolved. V lost 7 bases, J lost 7 bases, and 8 bases lay in between. Germline lookup yields CDR1 LGHNT and CDR2 FRNRAP. CDR3 length: 11 amino acids. CDR3 DNA sequence: TGTGCTAGTGCCAGTCGTAATGAGCAGTTCTTC. Translation gives CASASRNEQFF.

The chain recombines TRBV4-1 with TRBJ1-1; the D is unclear. Germline V lookup: CDR1 MGHRA, CDR2 YSYEKL. The V end was cut by 4 bases, the J end by 7 bases, with 13 bases between. The CDR3 sequence is 13 residues long. CDR3 bases: TGCGCCAGCAGCCTGTCTGTCCTCAGTGAAGCTTTCTTT. Residues: CASSLSVLSEAFF.